Listed here are 12 T cell receptor beta chains from one sample, sequenced in a study of T and B cells in COVID-19 patients. BIOMED2 TRB-A/B primer pools were used in multiplex TRB PCR. Each CDR3 protein is one row after TCRdb ran MiXCR on the multiplex PCR reads. Of over 4,000 distinct CDR3 sequences listed, roughly 27% are singletons. Blood genomic DNA input for TRB amplification was 250-500 ng. Material for sequencing was blood. These receptor sequences come from a human donor with active COVID-19.

The V gene is TRBV20-1, the J gene TRBJ2-5; 7 bases align to TRBD1. CDR3 length: 14 residues. After removal of 7 bases from V and 1 base from J, the junction contained 9 bases not matched to a gene. Germline V lookup: CDR1 DFQATT, CDR2 SNEGSKA (reference sequence). This CDR3 is CSVHPRDSQETQYF. In nucleotides, the CDR3 is TGCAGTGTTCACCCCCGGGACAGCCAAGAGACCCAGTACTTC.

In its sample, this clonotype was seen a few times. V usage is TRBV9 and J usage is TRBJ1-6; D unresolved. This CDR3 region has 13 residues. Trimming cost V 3 bases and J 11 bases, with 12 bases left between them. The V gene's germline CDR1 is SGDLS and CDR2 YYNGEE. The CDR3 is CASSESGRPPLHF. CDR3 in DNA: TGTGCCAGCAGCGAGAGTGGGAGGCCACCCCTCCACTTT.

By sample share, this clonotype is medium-sized. The chain employs TRBV6-5 and TRBJ2-1; 12 nucleotides agree with TRBD2. The V and J ends lost 6 bases and 7 bases, in that order; junction bases with no gene match: 7. The length of the CDR3 is 15 residues. CDR1 and CDR2 from the germline V gene are MNHEY and SVGAGI. CDR3 in DNA: TGTGCCAGCAGATGGCTAGCGGGGGGGAAAAATGAGCAGTTCTTC. This translates into CASRWLAGGKNEQFF.

The sample holds a few counts of this clonotype. V is TRBV20-1 and J is TRBJ2-7; 9 bases agree with TRBD1. Unmatched junction bases numbered 8, after V lost 3 bases and J lost 5 bases. From germline, CDR1 is DFQATT and CDR2 SNEGSKA (reference sequence). CDR3 size: 14 residues. CDR3 sequence reads: CSASSPTGGHEQYF. The CDR3 DNA follows: TGCAGTGCTAGTAGCCCCACAGGGGGCCACGAGCAGTACTTC.

This clonotype is termed medium-sized. The chain uses TRBV19 and TRBJ1-1; D is unresolved. This CDR3 comprises 14 residues. V dropped 7 bases and J dropped 2 bases, with 14 bases sitting between them. In germline, CDR1 is LNHDA, CDR2 SQIVND (reference sequence). The CDR3 DNA is TGTGCCAGTACCAACGCCCTAAGTAACACTGAAGCTTTCTTT. Amino acid sequence: CASTNALSNTEAFF.

This clonotype was seen more than once but under ten times. The gene calls are TRBV6-4 and TRBJ1-6; TRBD1 matches at 9 bases. The CDR3 has 14 amino acids. The junction had 5 bases not matched to a gene; V was cut back by 5 bases and J by 9 bases. Germline CDR1 reads MRHNA; CDR2 reads SNTAGT. CDR3 amino acids: CASSSGTGTSPLHF. The CDR3 DNA sequence: TGTGCCAGCAGTTCCGGGACAGGGACTTCACCCCTCCACTTT.

There are a few counts of this clonotype. The chain is built from TRBV7-2 and TRBJ2-4, with 13 bases lining up with TRBD2. This CDR3 comprises 17 residues. Germline loops: CDR1 SGHTA, CDR2 FQGNSA. Trimming at V came to 4 bases and at J to 9 bases, leaving 12 bases not matched to a gene. CDR3 protein: CASSSRTSGREGGIQYF. The CDR3 DNA follows: TGTGCCAGCAGCTCTCGGACTAGCGGGAGAGAAGGTGGCATTCAGTACTTC.

By proportion, this clonotype is medium-sized. The rearrangement uses TRBV15 and TRBJ2-1; 8 bases map to TRBD1. The CDR3 length is 15 residues. The V gene end was trimmed by 3 bases and the J gene end by 6 bases; junction bases not matched to a gene: 7. Looked up from germline, CDR1 is LNHNV and CDR2 is YYDKDF (reference sequence). This chain's CDR3 is CATSRKDRASNEQFF. For the CDR3, the DNA is TGTGCCACCAGCAGGAAGGACAGGGCCTCCAATGAGCAGTTCTTC.

This clonotype is judged large (0.1 to 1%). The chain employs TRBV19 and TRBJ2-7; D is possibly TRBD2 (5 bases). Germline V gene data show CDR1 as LNHDA and CDR2 as SQIVND (reference sequence). The CDR3 totals 14 residues. The ends were cut back, 2 bases at V and 3 bases at J, with 11 bases in the middle. CDR3 in DNA: TGTGCCAGTAGTATATCAGCGGTTTACTACGAGCAGTACTTC. This gives the protein CASSISAVYYEQYF.

This chain connects TRBV7-9 to TRBJ2-2; 9 nucleotides agree with TRBD2. V was pared by 1 base and J by 3 bases, with 3 bases of the junction left unmatched. There are 16 residues in the CDR3. The germline gives CDR1 SEHNR, CDR2 FQNEAQ (reference sequence). The CDR3 region has the DNA TGTGCCAGCAGCTTAGGTCTAGCGGGGTACACCGGGGAGCTGTTTTTT. This translates into CASSLGLAGYTGELFF.

This clonotype is termed large (0.1 to 1%). J is TRBJ2-5 and V is TRBV7-9; D gene uncertain. The V and J ends lost 5 bases and 3 bases respectively, with 10 bases between them. The CDR3 covers 13 residues. Germline V CDR1 and CDR2: SEHNR, FQNEAQ (reference sequence). The CDR3 DNA reads TGTGCCAGCAGCGCACCAACAGAAGAGACCCAGTACTTC. It codes for CASSAPTEETQYF.

This clonotype was found a few times. This chain uses TRBV20-1 with TRBJ2-3, with 11 nucleotides matching TRBD2. Germline V gene lookup returns CDR1 DFQATT and CDR2 SNEGSKA (reference sequence). V lost 6 bases, J lost 4 bases, and 6 bases stayed unmatched. The CDR3 spans 14 residues. CDR3 amino acids: CSALRGLAADTQYF. Here the CDR3 DNA reads TGCAGTGCCCTTAGGGGACTAGCGGCAGATACGCAGTATTTT.